The 8 T cell receptor beta chains reported below all come from one sample, sequenced in a study of CD8+ T cells in alopecia areata (dated by TCRdb to the late 2010s). Library preparation used the immunoSEQ multiplex PCR assay. To provide template for TCR sequencing, every sample had RNA extracted and reverse transcribed into cDNA. Not all clones reach the TCRdb copy of this immuneACCESS table, which keeps in-frame sequences only. Checked studies attribute under half of the gap to unresolved V genes and leave the rest unexplained. The sample table records 90,000 to 120,000 clones; 50% to 60% of these occur just once. The ten largest account for roughly 25% of the sample. The sample comprised NKG2D-low CD8+ T cells sorted from blood. Interpreted using the paper, the cell subset or site label stands for: sorted CD8+ NKG2D-low blood T cells. The receptors come from a human donor with alopecia areata.

The V call is TRBV14, the J call TRBJ2-5; D gene ambiguous. The CDR3 has 13 amino acids. Germline V lookup: CDR1 SGHDN, CDR2 FVKESK. Trimming removed 4 bases at V and 2 bases at J, with 8 bases between. The CDR3 reads CASSPSRQETQYF. CDR3 sequence (DNA): TGTGCCAGCAGCCCGAGCCGGCAAGAGACCCAGTACTTC.

This sequence joins TRBV19 and TRBJ2-7; D is ambiguous. The CDR3 length is 12 residues. V lost 1 base and J 3 bases, leaving 4 bases between the germline ends. CDR1 and CDR2 (germline): LNHDA, SQIVND (reference sequence). The CDR3: CASSIGGYEQYF. The CDR3 region has the DNA TGTGCCAGTAGTATAGGAGGCTACGAGCAGTACTTC.

The rearrangement joins TRBV7-9 to TRBJ2-3, with D maybe TRBD2 (6 bases). V was pared by 1 base and J by 0 bases, with 8 bases between. The CDR3 is 15 amino acids. Per germline, CDR1 SEHNR and CDR2 FQNEAQ (reference sequence). CDR3 loop: CASSLVGTSTDTQYF. CDR3 DNA: TGTGCCAGCAGCTTAGTAGGGACTAGCACAGATACGCAGTATTTT.

This clone has a single count. This chain joins TRBV4-1 and TRBJ2-3; 16 bases map to TRBD2. With 3 bases clipped from V and 2 bases from J, the junction kept 5 bases outside the gene matches. Per the germline V gene, CDR1 is MGHRA and CDR2 is YSYEKL. This CDR3 is built from 18 residues. CDR3 sequence: CASSHPGLAGGHTDTQYF. The DNA for the CDR3 is TGCGCCAGCAGCCACCCGGGACTAGCGGGAGGGCACACAGATACGCAGTATTTT.

The J gene is TRBJ2-2, the V gene TRBV5-1, with TRBD2 matching over 13 bases. V lost 7 bases and J lost 5; bases outside the gene matches: 5. The germline CDR1 and CDR2 sequences are SGHRS and YFSETQ. This CDR3 is built from 15 residues. This CDR3 reads CASEGTSGTTGELFF. CDR3 DNA: TGCGCCAGCGAGGGGACTAGCGGGACAACCGGGGAGCTGTTTTTT.

V usage is TRBV6-5 and J usage is TRBJ1-2; no reliable D call. This CDR3 contains 13 residues. The V end lost 7 bases, the J end lost 4 bases, and 13 bases lay between the germline ends. CDR1 and CDR2 (germline): MNHEY, SVGAGI. The chain's CDR3 is CASTWTAGYGYTF. CDR3 bases: TGTGCCAGCACATGGACGGCGGGCTATGGCTACACCTTC.

The chain recombines TRBV4-1 with TRBJ2-2; D is perhaps TRBD2 (6 bases). The CDR3 runs to 18 residues. Germline CDR1 MGHRA, CDR2 YSYEKL. Trimming took off 3 bases at V and 2 bases at J, with 19 bases between the two ends. The CDR3 reads CASSHLVRSGDNTGELFF. The CDR3, as DNA: TGCGCCAGCAGCCATCTGGTGAGGTCGGGGGACAACACCGGGGAGCTGTTTTTT.

The chain couples TRBV5-6 to TRBJ2-5; D unresolved. Trimming cost V 0 bases and J 5 bases, with 2 bases left between them. Germline-derived CDR1 and CDR2 are SGHDT and YYEEEE. The length of the CDR3 is 11 residues. The CDR3 protein is CASSLEETQYF. The CDR3 bases are TGTGCCAGCAGCTTGGAGGAGACCCAGTACTTC. Using reference TRBV5-6 and TRBJ2-5 for the parts outside the CDR3, the full variable domain is DAGVTQSPTHLIKTRGQQVTLRCSPKSGHDTVSWYQQALGQGPQFIFQYYEEEERQRGNFPDRFSGHQFPNYSSELNVNALLLGDSALYLCASSLEETQYFGPGTRLLVL.